This TCR beta chain comes out of a study of long-term antiretroviral therapy in people with HIV. The CDR3 length is 15 residues. Germline CDR1 SGHAT, CDR2 FQNNGV. Trimming took 2 bases from V and 0 from J; bases not matched to a gene: 2. At least two post-ART and at least one pre-ART PBMC sample were available for each donor. In each sample, roughly 1-10 million cryopreserved PBMC were present before DNA extraction. This clone has more than one count but fewer than ten. Its antigen is not identified. Regarding the study as a whole: Pre-ART expanded clones dominated the repertoire at every time point.

Survey-level immunoSEQ v3.0 assays were run. Produced via immunoSEQ multiplex PCR; TCRdb's table is partial and in-frame only. The sample contains 30,000 to 40,000 clones, under 85% of which appear only once. The TCR originated in a man aged 18-30 years with HIV. This chain uses TRBV11-2 with TRBJ2-3, with TRBD2 matching 7 bases. The sequenced sample was unsorted PBMCs, obtained 1 year after starting antiretroviral therapy. CDR3 bases: TGTGCCAGCAGCTTAAGCGGGACTAGCACAGATACGCAGTATTTT. Protein sequence: CASSLSGTSTDTQYF.